The 5 T cell receptor beta chains given below trace back to one sample, sequenced in a study of T cells in pancreatic ductal adenocarcinoma. Data came from immunoSEQ multiplex PCR; TCRdb stores just in-frame clones and leaves some out. The data show approximately 97,000 clones, nearly 95% seen once. The selected patients with pancreatic ductal adenocarcinoma had surgery but no neoadjuvant therapy. The sequenced sample was PBMCs. The source of these receptors is a human donor with pancreatic ductal adenocarcinoma.

V usage is TRBV5-1 and J usage is TRBJ2-3; 11 bases are a match to TRBD1. The CDR3 covers 15 residues. The J segment lost 3 bases and the V segment lost 3 bases, leaving 3 bases of the junction unmatched. Germline CDR1 is SGHRS and CDR2 is YFSETQ. This chain's CDR3 is CASSSGTGGTDTQYF. In DNA form, the CDR3 reads TGCGCCAGCAGCTCCGGGACAGGGGGAACAGATACGCAGTATTTT.

The V call is TRBV6-1, the J call TRBJ1-5; 11 nucleotides match TRBD1. The CDR3 is made up of 18 amino acids. V lost 2 bases and J lost 2; bases outside the gene matches: 8. The germline CDR1 and CDR2 sequences are MNHNS and SASEGT. The CDR3 sequence is CASSERGQGAWGNQPQHF. Here the CDR3 DNA reads TGTGCCAGCAGTGAAAGAGGACAGGGGGCGTGGGGCAATCAGCCCCAGCATTTT.

The chain is built from TRBV10-3 and TRBJ2-7; 9 nucleotides agree with TRBD2. In germline, CDR1 is ENHRY, CDR2 SYGVKD. CDR3 size: 16 residues. J lost 5 bases, V lost 5 bases, and 13 bases had no gene match. This chain's CDR3 is CAISPLGLAGSHEQYF. DNA of the CDR3: TGTGCCATCAGTCCCCTGGGCCTAGCGGGATCCCACGAGCAGTACTTC.

This clone occurred once. This chain links TRBV7-8 with TRBJ2-7; 8 bases agree with TRBD2. Germline assignment: CDR1 SGHVS and CDR2 FQNEAQ. This CDR3 is 16 amino acids long. The ends lost 5 bases at V and 9 bases at J; junction bases unmatched: 18. The CDR3 reads CASSPNPQGTGGWQYF. In DNA form, the CDR3 reads TGTGCCAGCAGCCCGAACCCCCAGGGAACGGGAGGGTGGCAGTACTTC.

The chain links TRBV30 to TRBJ2-3; 14 nucleotides agree with TRBD2. The V segment lost 3 bases and the J segment 1 base; nucleotides outside the gene matches: 12. In germline, CDR1 is GTSNPN, CDR2 SVGIG (reference sequence). The CDR3 spans 19 residues. The CDR3 protein is CAWRGGLAGDGIGTDTQYF. The DNA for the CDR3 is TGTGCCTGGAGGGGGGGACTAGCGGGAGATGGGATAGGCACAGATACGCAGTATTTT.